A selection of T cell receptor beta chains follows, all from one sample in a study of spatial heterogeneity in lung cancer. TCRdb re-analysed the 5' RACE reads in MiXCR, keeping a single row per CDR3 protein. The sample shows about 78,000 distinct CDR3 sequences, about 8% of them seen only once. The sample consisted of PBMCs, taken at surgery. The receptors here all came from a male donor with early-stage non-small cell lung cancer. Both conserved end residues are part of each CDR3. The D gene is left open where the match is weak. Size is stated for part of the rows, as once, few or many counts, or as a class when the clone is expanded.

TRBJ2-6 TRBV30 14 NA many CAWRSNSGANVLTF TGTGCCTGGAGATCAAACTCTGGGGCCAACGTCCTGACTTTC
TRBJ1-4 TRBV5-1 15 NA many CASSLVRSGSEKLFF TGCGCCAGCAGCTTGGTCCGCAGCGGAAGTGAAAAACTGTTTTTT
TRBJ1-2 TRBV11-2 15 NA few CASSLHTGPNYGYTF TGTGCCAGCAGCTTACATACAGGACCCAACTATGGCTACACCTTC
TRBJ2-7 TRBV29-1 13 TRBD1 few CSVVSTGVYEQYF TGCAGCGTTGTCTCGACAGGGGTCTACGAGCAGTACTTC
TRBJ2-7 TRBV4-1 13 NA many CASSPGLPAEQYF TGCGCCAGCAGCCCGGGACTTCCCGCCGAGCAGTACTTC
TRBJ2-3 TRBV12-3/TRBV12-4 13 NA NA CASSPIGGDTQYF TGTGCCAGCAGCCCAATCGGGGGCGATACGCAGTATTTT
TRBJ2-2 TRBV4-2 16 TRBD1 few CASSQARQGNTGELFF TGTGCCAGCAGCCAAGCGAGACAGGGGAACACCGGGGAGCTGTTTTTT
TRBJ1-6 TRBV19 17 NA NA CASSTLPILRDREPLHF TGTGCCAGTAGTACCCTACCAATACTCCGGGACCGGGAACCCCTCCACTTT
TRBJ1-1 TRBV7-2 14 NA few CASSPYGQMGEAFF TGTGCCAGCAGCCCTTATGGCCAGATGGGTGAAGCTTTCTTT
TRBJ2-3 TRBV20-1 14 NA many CSALVLSGTDTQYF TGCAGTGCTCTTGTTCTAAGCGGCACAGATACGCAGTATTTT
TRBJ2-2 TRBV4-2 16 TRBD2 NA CASSHASGQNTGELFF TGTGCCAGCAGCCATGCTAGCGGGCAGAACACCGGGGAGCTGTTTTTT
TRBJ1-6 TRBV20-1 16 NA NA CSSRQVGLPYNSPLHF TGCAGTTCCAGACAGGTGGGGCTGCCCTATAATTCACCCCTCCACTTT
TRBJ2-1 TRBV5-6 18 NA NA CASSSRAIARNPHNEQFF TGTGCCAGCAGCTCCCGCGCGATCGCCCGGAACCCCCACAATGAGCAGTTCTTC
TRBJ1-2 TRBV19 14 NA many CASSISPRARGYTF TGTGCCAGTAGTATCTCTCCACGGGCGCGTGGCTACACCTTC
TRBJ1-2 TRBV27 18 TRBD1 NA CASSSFGQGAGSGHGYTF TGTGCCAGCAGTTCGTTTGGACAGGGGGCTGGAAGCGGCCATGGCTACACCTTC
TRBJ2-4 TRBV15 16 NA many CATSRDLRVRNNIQYF TGTGCCACCAGCAGAGATCTAAGGGTTCGTAACAACATTCAGTACTTC
TRBJ2-5 TRBV5-4 14 NA many CASSSKTGKETQYF TGTGCCAGCAGCTCAAAGACAGGAAAAGAGACCCAGTACTTC
TRBJ2-5 TRBV27 15 TRBD2 many CASRIGSGYKETQYF TGTGCCAGCAGGATCGGTAGCGGGTATAAAGAGACCCAGTACTTC
TRBJ2-6 TRBV5-6 14 NA many CASSFGTGANVLTF TGTGCCAGCAGCTTTGGGACTGGGGCCAACGTCCTGACTTTC
TRBJ2-5 TRBV29-1 13 NA many CSVDGAGMKTQYF TGCAGCGTTGACGGAGCAGGGATGAAGACCCAGTACTTC
TRBJ2-1 TRBV29-1 11 NA many CSVEPQGVPFF TGCAGCGTTGAACCGCAGGGTGTCCCGTTCTTC
TRBJ1-3 TRBV29-1 14 NA many CSVRTVFSGNTIYF TGCAGCGTCCGGACGGTTTTTTCTGGAAACACCATATATTTT
TRBJ2-6 TRBV6-2/TRBV6-3 20 NA many CASSYSISQKPHPGANVLTF TGTGCCAGCAGTTACTCGATATCCCAGAAGCCTCATCCTGGGGCCAACGTCCTGACTTTC
TRBJ2-1 TRBV7-9 16 TRBD2 NA CASSFAGTSRGNEQFF TGTGCCAGCAGCTTTGCCGGGACTAGCCGGGGCAATGAGCAGTTCTTC
TRBJ1-3 TRBV12-3/TRBV12-4 15 NA NA CASSLGASSGNTIYF TGTGCCAGCAGTTTGGGGGCGTCCTCTGGAAACACCATATATTTT
TRBJ2-1 TRBV29-1 13 TRBD1 many CSVESGGWGEQFF TGCAGCGTTGAATCAGGGGGCTGGGGTGAGCAGTTCTTC
TRBJ1-1 TRBV10-3 13 NA NA CAISELVNTEAFF TGTGCCATCAGTGAGTTAGTGAACACTGAAGCTTTCTTT
TRBJ2-1 TRBV20-1 12 NA few CSARDYLNEQFF TGCAGTGCTAGAGATTATCTAAATGAGCAGTTCTTC
TRBJ2-3 TRBV6-2/TRBV6-3 12 NA few CASSYSVDTQYF TGTGCCAGCAGTTACTCAGTTGATACGCAGTATTTT
TRBJ1-2 TRBV27 14 NA many CASSLSNPNYGYTF TGTGCCAGCAGTTTATCGAACCCGAACTATGGCTACACCTTC
TRBJ2-2 TRBV20-1 16 TRBD2 many CSARSGLAVNTGELFF TGCAGTGCTAGATCGGGACTAGCGGTGAACACCGGGGAGCTGTTTTTT
TRBJ2-7 TRBV7-2 15 TRBD2 many CASRGGLEGSYEQYF TGTGCCAGCAGGGGGGGACTAGAAGGTTCCTACGAGCAGTACTTC
TRBJ2-5 TRBV7-2 15 NA NA CASSSQPGLGETQYF TGTGCCAGCAGCTCGCAACCTGGCCTGGGAGAGACCCAGTACTTC
TRBJ2-3 TRBV11-3 12 NA NA CASSSRVDTQYF TGTGCCAGCAGCTCAAGGGTAGATACGCAGTATTTT
TRBJ2-1 TRBV27 16 NA NA CASSLAGGSRYNEQFF TGTGCCAGCAGTTTAGCTGGTGGGTCTAGGTACAATGAGCAGTTCTTC
TRBJ2-5 TRBV25-1 13 NA many CASRRDGQETQYF TGTGCCAGCAGGAGGGACGGCCAAGAGACCCAGTACTTC
TRBJ2-3 TRBV20-1 11 NA NA CSARSTDTQYF TGCAGTGCCCGAAGCACAGATACGCAGTATTTT
TRBJ1-5 TRBV19 15 NA few CASSIGGTLNQPQHF TGTGCCAGTAGTATTGGGGGGACGCTCAATCAGCCCCAGCATTTT
TRBJ2-1 TRBV20-1 16 NA many CSARATSGFSVNEQFF TGCAGTGCTAGAGCTACGAGCGGATTCTCGGTAAATGAGCAGTTCTTC
TRBJ2-1 TRBV6-6 13 NA NA CATGTSSYNEQFF TGTGCCACGGGCACGAGTTCGTACAATGAGCAGTTCTTC
TRBJ2-4 TRBV30 13 NA few CAWERGSGNIQYF TGTGCCTGGGAAAGGGGGTCGGGGAACATTCAGTACTTC
TRBJ1-5 TRBV6-1 15 NA few CASSEANSYNQPQHF TGTGCCAGCAGTGAAGCTAACAGTTACAATCAGCCCCAGCATTTT
TRBJ2-2 TRBV7-9 17 NA few CASSSDHWRLNTGELFF TGTGCCAGCAGCTCAGATCACTGGAGGCTGAACACCGGGGAGCTGTTTTTT
TRBJ2-1 TRBV12-3/TRBV12-4 11 NA NA CASSLGDEQFF TGTGCCAGCAGTTTGGGGGATGAGCAGTTCTTC
TRBJ2-1 TRBV20-1 14 NA NA CSASRDSRMGEQFF TGCAGTGCTAGCCGCGACTCAAGGATGGGTGAGCAGTTCTTC
TRBJ1-4 TRBV15 15 TRBD1 NA CATSSQGVRGEKLFF TGTGCCACCAGCAGTCAGGGGGTACGAGGAGAAAAACTGTTTTTT
TRBJ2-1 TRBV27 20 TRBD2 NA CASSLKGTGRLAGAYNEQFF TGTGCCAGCAGTTTAAAGGGTACAGGCCGACTAGCGGGAGCTTACAATGAGCAGTTCTTC
TRBJ2-1 TRBV4-3 13 NA many CASSRAEGYEQFF TGCGCCAGCAGCCGAGCCGAGGGGTATGAGCAGTTCTTC